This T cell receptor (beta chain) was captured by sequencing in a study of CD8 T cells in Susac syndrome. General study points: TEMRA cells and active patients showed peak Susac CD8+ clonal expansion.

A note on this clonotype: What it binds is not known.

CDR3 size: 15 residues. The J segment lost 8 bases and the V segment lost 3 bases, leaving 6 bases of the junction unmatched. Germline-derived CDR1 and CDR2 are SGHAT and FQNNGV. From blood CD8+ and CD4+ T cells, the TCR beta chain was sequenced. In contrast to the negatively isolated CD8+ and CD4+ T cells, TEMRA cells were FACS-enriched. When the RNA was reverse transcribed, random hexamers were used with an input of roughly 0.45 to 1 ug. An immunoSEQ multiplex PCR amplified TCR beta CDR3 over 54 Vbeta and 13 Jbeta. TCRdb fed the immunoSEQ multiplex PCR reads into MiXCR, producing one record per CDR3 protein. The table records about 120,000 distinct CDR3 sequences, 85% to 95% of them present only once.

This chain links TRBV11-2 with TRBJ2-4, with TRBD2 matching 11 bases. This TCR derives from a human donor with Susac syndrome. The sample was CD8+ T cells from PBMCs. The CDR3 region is CASSFSGGAGDIQYF. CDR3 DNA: TGTGCCAGCAGCTTTAGCGGGGGGGCAGGAGACATTCAGTACTTC.